This T cell receptor (beta chain) was found in a study of OX40 agonist ivuxolimab in advanced cancers. Germline V gene lookup returns CDR1 LGHNA and CDR2 YSLEER. CDR3 length equals 14 residues. Between the trimmed V and J ends, which lost 4 bases and 1 base, there was a span of 11 bases. Patients with a history of autoimmune disease or on systemic immunosuppression were excluded. Sequenced by immunoSEQ multiplex PCR; TCRdb stores in-frame clones only, minus some. Here the sample spans more than 45,000 clones, roughly 92% being singletons. Study-level findings and limits: Also showing low normalized T-cell clonal expansion were some of the nonresponders.

About this clone: Its antigen is not identified.

The sample here was CD4+ or CD8+ T cells sorted from blood, taken in a trial of the OX40 agonist ivuxolimab. V and J are TRBV4-3 and TRBJ2-7; D gene uncertain. The receptor was derived from an adult with an advanced solid tumor such as melanoma, head and neck, liver or kidney cancer. Here the CDR3 reads CASSPRHPSYEQYF. CDR3 nucleotide sequence: TGCGCCAGCAGCCCGCGACACCCGTCCTACGAGCAGTACTTC.